This T cell receptor (beta chain) was documented in a study of shared T cell receptors in the human thymus. The junction had 9 bases not matched to a gene; V was cut back by 5 bases and J by 3 bases. Per germline, CDR1 SGHVS and CDR2 FNYEAQ. The CDR3 length is 16 residues. Only in-frame clones appear in the TCRdb table, and some are missing; sequencing was by immunoSEQ multiplex PCR. The sample holds about 500,000 clones, about four fifths seen once. This sample also appeared in a second study, on human thymus T cells.

The rearrangement joins TRBV7-6 to TRBJ2-2, with 7 nucleotides matching TRBD2. The sample was thymocytes. This TCR was recovered from a boy in the first two years of life with a congenital heart defect. The CDR3 region has the DNA TGTGCCAGCAGCCGGGAGGCGGGAGCGTACACCGGGGAGCTGTTTTTT. This translates into CASSREAGAYTGELFF.